Presented here are 19 T cell receptor beta chains from one specimen sequenced in a study of blood T cell repertoires in COVID-19 (dated by TCRdb to 2019 to 2021). Receptors were amplified or captured by the immunoSEQ multiplex PCR assay. TCRdb took over this immuneACCESS table, retaining in-frame rearrangements with V and J assigned. Such tables are incomplete; in checked studies, under half of the missing clones stem from an unresolved V gene, and the remainder is unexplained. Here the sample has under 200,000 clones; about 83% occur a single time. The top ten hold over 1.5% of the sample. What was sequenced was peripheral blood. The receptor source for this set is a human donor in a cohort sampled during active COVID-19.

The V call is TRBV4-1, the J call TRBJ2-7; TRBD2 agrees at 7 bases. In germline, CDR1 is MGHRA, CDR2 YSYEKL. The CDR3 loop spans 16 amino acids. V was pared by 4 bases and J by 3 bases, with 12 bases of the junction left unmatched. The CDR3 DNA reads TGCGCCAGCAGCCCCCCCACGGCTAGCGGAGGCTACGAGCAGTACTTC. This sequence encodes CASSPPTASGGYEQYF.

The chain employs TRBV2 and TRBJ1-2; 9 bases map to TRBD1. The CDR3 spans 14 residues. V lost 7 bases and J lost 2; bases outside the gene matches: 5. Germline assignment: CDR1 SNHLY and CDR2 FYNNEI. The CDR3 DNA follows: TGTGCCAGCATGGGGACAGGGACGAACTATGGCTACACCTTC. Translating it yields CASMGTGTNYGYTF.

In its sample, this clone was seen a few times. The genes are TRBV6-2 or TRBV6-3 and TRBJ1-5; 9 bases line up with TRBD1. The CDR3 sequence is 15 residues long. CDR1 MNHEY and CDR2 SVGEGT come from the germline V gene. J was trimmed by 4 bases and V by 7 bases; bases with no gene match: 8. The CDR3 sequence: CASTPWDRVNQPQHF. The CDR3 DNA is TGTGCCAGCACCCCCTGGGACAGGGTAAATCAGCCCCAGCATTTT.

The chain employs TRBV6-5 and TRBJ2-7; 8 nucleotides match TRBD2. After removal of 4 bases from V and 4 bases from J, the junction contained 6 bases not matched to a gene. Germline V lookup: CDR1 MNHEY, CDR2 SVGAGI. CDR3 length: 14 residues. The CDR3 sequence: CASSSPQRGYEQYF. CDR3 DNA sequence: TGTGCCAGCAGTTCCCCCCAGCGGGGGTACGAGCAGTACTTC.

To note about this clone: The sample carries other DNA sequences with the same CDR3. CDR3 nucleotide sequence: TGTGCCAGCAGCCCAACCAGGGGTCAAGGACAGAAGACCTACGAGCAGTACTTC. This translates into CASSPTRGQGQKTYEQYF. V and J are TRBV5-5 and TRBJ2-7; perhaps TRBD1 as D (6 bases). CDR1 is SGHKS and CDR2 is YYEKEE in the germline V gene (reference sequence). V dropped 4 bases and J dropped 2 bases, with 25 bases sitting between them. This CDR3 is built from 18 residues.

This chain connects TRBV6-5 to TRBJ2-1, with 11 bases fitting TRBD2. Germline V gene data show CDR1 as MNHEY and CDR2 as SVGAGI. V lost 8 bases and J lost 4; bases outside the gene matches: 7. CDR3 size: 15 residues. CDR3 protein: CASFTSGRPYNEQFF. The CDR3 DNA is TGTGCCAGCTTTACTAGCGGGAGACCTTACAATGAGCAGTTCTTC.

This clone was counted a few times. This rearrangement joins TRBV7-9 to TRBJ2-7; TRBD1 matches 7 bases. CDR1 is SEHNR, CDR2 FQNEAQ, per germline (reference sequence). V shed 5 bases and J 6 bases; nucleotides not matched to a gene: 4. This CDR3 has 12 amino acids. The CDR3 reads CASSQRDSEQYF. CDR3 nucleotide sequence: TGTGCCAGCAGCCAACGGGACAGCGAGCAGTACTTC.

The chain uses TRBV24-1 and TRBJ2-2; TRBD1 matches at 7 bases. CDR1 KGHDR and CDR2 SFDVKD come from the germline V gene. The V segment lost 2 bases and the J segment 4 bases; nucleotides outside the gene matches: 0. The CDR3 covers 14 residues. CDR3 in DNA: TGTGCCACCAGTGATTCAGGGGGCACCGGGGAGCTGTTTTTT. The encoded protein is CATSDSGGTGELFF.

This sequence joins TRBV19 and TRBJ1-5; the D is unclear. The V gene's germline CDR1 is LNHDA and CDR2 SQIVND (reference sequence). The CDR3 is made up of 14 amino acids. V was cut by 6 bases and J by 0 bases, with 9 bases left in between. The DNA of the CDR3 is TGTGCCAGTAGGGCAGCGTATAGCAATCAGCCCCAGCATTTT. Protein sequence: CASRAAYSNQPQHF. The full variable domain, rest sourced from reference TRBV19 and TRBJ1-5, is DGGITQSPKYLFRKEGQNVTLSCEQNLNHDAMYWYRQDPGQGLRLIYYSQIVNDFQKGDIAEGYSVSREKKESFPLTVTSAQKNPTAFYLCASRAAYSNQPQHFGDGTRLSIL.

The chain links TRBV24-1 to TRBJ2-5, with D tentatively TRBD2 (6 bases). The CDR3 loop spans 12 amino acids. From germline, CDR1 is KGHDR and CDR2 SFDVKD. V lost 9 bases and J lost 4, with 11 bases in between. CDR3 nucleotide sequence: TGTGCCACCGGAGGGGAAGGAGAGACCCAGTACTTC. As protein: CATGGEGETQYF.

This clone was found a few times. This chain links TRBV11-2 with TRBJ1-2, with 7 bases that match TRBD1. V shed 5 bases, J shed 4 bases, and the junction held 4 bases outside the gene matches. The CDR3 has 13 amino acids. Germline V lookup: CDR1 SGHAT, CDR2 FQNNGV. CDR3 nucleotide sequence: TGTGCCAGCAGCCGGGACAGAAGCTATGGCTACACCTTC. Residues: CASSRDRSYGYTF.

This clone was seen more than once but under ten times. V and J are TRBV4-1 and TRBJ1-5, with TRBD1 as a possible D gene (5 bases). Trimming removed 3 bases from V and 0 bases from J, with 9 bases in between. The CDR3 has 15 amino acids. CDR1 is MGHRA, CDR2 YSYEKL, per germline. CDR3 bases: TGCGCCAGCAGCCAGATCGACAGTAGCAATCAGCCCCAGCATTTT. Amino acid sequence: CASSQIDSSNQPQHF.

This sequence joins TRBV2 and TRBJ2-1; 8 bases map to TRBD2. The J segment lost 0 bases and the V segment lost 4 bases, leaving 11 bases of the junction unmatched. CDR1 and CDR2 (germline): SNHLY, FYNNEI. The CDR3 contains 18 residues. The CDR3: CASSGGSGARSSYNEQFF. CDR3 in DNA: TGTGCCAGCAGTGGGGGTAGCGGGGCGCGGAGCTCCTACAATGAGCAGTTCTTC.

The chain recombines TRBV24-1 with TRBJ1-2, with TRBD1 as a possible D gene (6 bases). CDR1 and CDR2 (germline): KGHDR, SFDVKD. V lost 3 bases to trimming and J lost 8 bases, with 15 bases between them. The CDR3 spans 14 residues. In DNA, the CDR3 is TGTGCCACCAGTGATGGGCCAGGGGCTAAGGGCTACACCTTC. It is translated as CATSDGPGAKGYTF.

This rearrangement joins TRBV7-9 to TRBJ2-3; tentatively, D is TRBD2 (5 bases). V lost 5 bases and J lost 2, with 14 bases in between. There are 15 residues in the CDR3. The germline CDR1 and CDR2 sequences are SEHNR and FQNEAQ (reference sequence). The CDR3: CASSIGDTHTDTQYF. The CDR3 nucleotides read TGTGCCAGCAGCATCGGGGATACCCACACAGATACGCAGTATTTT.

There are a few counts of this clone. The chain links TRBV5-4 to TRBJ2-7; 8 bases fit TRBD1. CDR1 is SGHNT, CDR2 YYREEE, per germline (reference sequence). The CDR3 has 14 amino acids. J gave up 7 bases and V 2 bases, and 8 bases lay outside the gene matches. CDR3: CASSFQGADGEQYF. CDR3 coding DNA: TGTGCCAGCAGCTTCCAGGGGGCTGACGGTGAGCAGTACTTC.

CDR3 sequence: CASSGPGTGFGGYTF. The CDR3 DNA follows: TGTGCCAGCAGCGGTCCCGGGACAGGGTTTGGTGGCTACACCTTC. The chain carries TRBV9 and TRBJ1-2; 9 bases map to TRBD1. This CDR3 comprises 15 residues. J lost 7 bases, V lost 3 bases, and 10 bases had no gene match. Germline lookup yields CDR1 SGDLS and CDR2 YYNGEE.

V and J are TRBV11-3 and TRBJ2-7, with D possibly being TRBD2 (6 bases). V was trimmed by 5 bases and J by 3 bases, leaving 23 bases between them. From germline, CDR1 is SGHNT and CDR2 YENEEA. The CDR3 has 17 residues. The CDR3 region is CASSPRVGLASYYEQYF. The CDR3 DNA reads TGTGCCAGCAGCCCGAGGGTAGGTCTAGCGAGCTACTACGAGCAGTACTTC.

The chain links TRBV6-2 or TRBV6-3 to TRBJ1-1; D gene unclear. CDR1 and CDR2 (germline): MNHEY, SVGEGT. This CDR3 contains 13 residues. Trimming left V 0 bases short and J 7 bases short, with 9 bases between. CDR3 DNA sequence: TGTGCCAGCAGTTACTCGTATAGGAGTGAAGCTTTCTTT. It specifies CASSYSYRSEAFF.